These 16 T cell receptor beta chains share one sample of origin, sequenced in a study of blood T cell repertoires in COVID-19. This table comes from immunoSEQ multiplex PCR, and its TCRdb copy is limited to in-frame clones, with some not included. Among fewer than 300,000 clones listed, around 80% were seen once. Sample: peripheral blood. The receptors derive from a man aged 80 or over with acute or convalescent COVID-19.

This chain joins TRBV2 and TRBJ2-2; possible D gene TRBD1, 6 bases. This CDR3 contains 15 residues. From germline, CDR1 is SNHLY and CDR2 FYNNEI. Trimming shortened V by 5 bases and J by 2 bases, and 12 bases separated the two germline ends. CDR3 loop: CASSTGTLNTGELFF. The DNA for the CDR3 is TGTGCCAGCAGTACCGGGACACTAAACACCGGGGAGCTGTTTTTT.

V gene TRBV7-9 combines with J gene TRBJ1-1, with D unclear. Germline CDR1 and CDR2: SEHNR and FQNEAQ (reference sequence). This CDR3 spans 14 amino acids. V lost 1 base, J lost 1 base, and 7 bases lay in between. CDR3 loop: CASSLDSQNTEAFF. CDR3 in DNA: TGTGCCAGCAGCTTAGACAGTCAGAACACTGAAGCTTTCTTT.

The rearrangement uses TRBV6-2 or TRBV6-3 and TRBJ1-5; 8 nucleotides line up with TRBD1. The CDR3 consists of 16 residues. Trimming cost V 2 bases and J 2 bases; bases outside gene matches: 5. CDR1 and CDR2 from the germline V gene are MNHEY and SVGEGT. The CDR3 loop reads CASSYPTTGGNQPQHF. CDR3 sequence (DNA): TGTGCCAGCAGTTACCCAACGACAGGGGGCAATCAGCCCCAGCATTTT.

J is TRBJ1-1 and V is TRBV30; D call uncertain. Per germline, CDR1 GTSNPN and CDR2 SVGIG (reference sequence). This CDR3 spans 12 amino acids. The germline V and J ends were trimmed by 2 bases and 2 bases, with 6 bases remaining between them. In nucleotides, the CDR3 is TGTGCCTGGAGTCCGGTTAACACTGAAGCTTTCTTT. Its protein product is CAWSPVNTEAFF.

The CDR3 DNA is TGTGCCAGCAGCTTAGCAGGACAGAACACCGGGGAGCTGTTTTTT. Protein product: CASSLAGQNTGELFF. The chain recombines TRBV7-6 with TRBJ2-2, with a tentative D call TRBD1 (5 bases). V lost 0 bases, J lost 1 base, and 6 bases lay in between. Looked up from germline, CDR1 is SGHVS and CDR2 is FNYEAQ. The CDR3 totals 15 residues.

V gene TRBV9 combines with J gene TRBJ1-2; no clear D gene. Trimming left V 3 bases short and J 0 bases short, with 6 bases between. Germline V gene data show CDR1 as SGDLS and CDR2 as YYNGEE. The CDR3 totals 13 residues. The CDR3 sequence: CASSAGANYGYTF. Written as DNA, the CDR3 is TGTGCCAGCAGCGCGGGAGCTAACTATGGCTACACCTTC. Complete variable domain (other parts from reference TRBV9 and TRBJ1-2): DSGVTQTPKHLITATGQRVTLRCSPRSGDLSVYWYQQSLDQGLQFLIQYYNGEERAKGNILERFSAQQFPDLHSELNLSSLELGDSALYFCASSAGANYGYTFGSGTRLTVV.

The chain is built from TRBV10-3 and TRBJ2-5, with a weak D call TRBD1 (5 bases). With 6 bases removed from V and 5 bases from J, the gap between germline ends came to 13 bases. The CDR3 is 13 residues long. Germline V gene data show CDR1 as ENHRY and CDR2 as SYGVKD. The CDR3: CAIRLQGGETQYF. The CDR3 nucleotides are TGTGCCATCAGGTTGCAGGGTGGGGAGACCCAGTACTTC.

The CDR3 reads CASSKGLAGGPDTQYF. CDR3 coding DNA: TGTGCCAGCAGCAAGGGACTAGCGGGAGGCCCAGATACGCAGTATTTT. This chain joins TRBV7-3 and TRBJ2-3, with 15 positions matching TRBD2. J was trimmed by 4 bases and V by 5 bases; bases with no gene match: 4. Germline-derived CDR1 and CDR2 are SGHTA and FQGTGA. The CDR3 covers 16 residues.

CDR3 DNA: TGTGCCAGCAGCGCCACAGGGGGCGCGGTCTCCTACGAGCAGTACTTC. This encodes CASSATGGAVSYEQYF. The chain is built from TRBV7-8 and TRBJ2-7; 9 bases fit TRBD1. V shed 5 bases, J shed 0 bases, and the junction held 8 bases outside the gene matches. Germline CDR1 and CDR2: SGHVS and FQNEAQ. CDR3 length: 16 residues.

This clone was observed once. The chain joins TRBV24-1 to TRBJ2-3; TRBD2 agrees at 12 bases. V dropped 5 bases and J dropped 4; count of bases not matched to a gene: 0. CDR1 KGHDR and CDR2 SFDVKD come from the germline V gene. This CDR3 contains 14 residues. CDR3 region: CATSASGGADTQYF. CDR3 nucleotides: TGTGCCACCAGTGCTAGCGGGGGGGCAGATACGCAGTATTTT.

This chain joins TRBV5-6 and TRBJ1-2; the match to TRBD1 covers 9 bases. V shed 4 bases, J shed 8 bases, and the junction held 9 bases outside the gene matches. The V gene's germline CDR1 is SGHDT and CDR2 YYEEEE. The CDR3 loop spans 14 amino acids. The CDR3 sequence is CASSPAETGGGYTF. CDR3 DNA sequence: TGTGCCAGCAGCCCGGCGGAAACAGGGGGCGGCTACACCTTC. The whole variable domain, filled in from reference TRBV5-6 and TRBJ1-2, reads DAGVTQSPTHLIKTRGQQVTLRCSPKSGHDTVSWYQQALGQGPQFIFQYYEEEERQRGNFPDRFSGHQFPNYSSELNVNALLLGDSALYLCASSPAETGGGYTFGSGTRLTVV.

V gene TRBV10-1 combines with J gene TRBJ2-3; 8 nucleotides align to TRBD2. The V and J ends lost 0 bases and 4 bases, in that order; junction bases with no gene match: 6. Germline assignment: CDR1 WNHNN and CDR2 SYGVQD (reference sequence). The CDR3 covers 16 residues. Here the CDR3 DNA reads TGCGCCAGCAGTGAGTCTTCGGGAGGGGGGGCAGATACGCAGTATTTT. This sequence encodes CASSESSGGGADTQYF.

V and J are TRBV9 and TRBJ1-6; 7 bases map to TRBD1. V was clipped by 4 bases and J by 8 bases; unmatched bases: 3. CDR3 size: 13 residues. Germline-derived CDR1 and CDR2 are SGDLS and YYNGEE. CDR3: CASSNRGDSPLHF. The CDR3 DNA reads as TGTGCCAGCAGCAACAGGGGAGATTCACCCCTCCACTTT.

The chain carries TRBV28 and TRBJ2-7; TRBD2 is a possible D gene (6 bases). Germline CDR1 is MDHEN and CDR2 is SYDVKM. The CDR3 is 14 residues long. V was shortened by 5 bases and J by 0 bases, with 11 bases between the two germline ends. The CDR3 sequence is CASSLGGISYEQYF. The CDR3 nucleotides read TGTGCCAGCAGTCTCGGGGGAATCTCCTACGAGCAGTACTTC. Drawing the rest from reference TRBV28 and TRBJ2-7, the complete variable domain is DVKVTQSSRYLVKRTGEKVFLECVQDMDHENMFWYRQDPGLGLRLIYFSYDVKMKEKGDIPEGYSVSREKKERFSLILESASTNQTSMYLCASSLGGISYEQYFGPGTRLTVT.

The chain uses TRBV27 and TRBJ2-1; possible D gene TRBD2, 5 bases. Germline-derived CDR1 and CDR2 are MNHEY and SMNVEV (reference sequence). The CDR3 contains 18 residues. V lost 5 bases, J lost 0 bases, and 20 bases lay in between. CDR3 loop: CASSTPPPGRSSYNEQFF. The CDR3 DNA is TGTGCCAGCAGTACACCCCCCCCTGGGAGAAGCTCCTACAATGAGCAGTTCTTC.

The chain joins TRBV19 to TRBJ2-5; maybe TRBD2 (6 bases). The V and J ends lost 8 bases and 4 bases respectively, with 23 bases between them. The CDR3 has 16 amino acids. Germline V CDR1 and CDR2: LNHDA, SQIVND (reference sequence). As DNA, the CDR3 is TGTGCCAGTTCCGCCGGCGTCTCCACCGGGGGAGAGACCCAGTACTTC. It yields the protein CASSAGVSTGGETQYF.